Each of the 30 T cell receptor beta chains below was sequenced from the same sample in a study of T-cell memory formation after mild COVID-19 (dated by TCRdb to the early 2020s). The library was generated by 5' RACE. TCRdb lists the instrument as Illumina NovaSeq 6000. The public reads were quality trimmed at Q25 with fastp and then assembled into clones with MiXCR by TCRdb, keeping productive beta chains. A single entry per CDR3 protein holds the most common genes and DNA from its merged rows. This sample lists approximately 89,000 distinct CDR3 sequences; nearly 25% were detected once. The biggest ten clones account for under 45% of the sample. The source material was PBMCs or a T cell subset sorted from them (not recorded which). These TCRs come from a man between 18 and 35 years old who had mild COVID-19 (a few samples of this study predate the infection). The sample titles of this study are shuffled in the database, so cell type and time point are left out; the donor was told from shared clones.

This clonotype was detected a few times. V usage is TRBV2 and J usage is TRBJ2-7; TRBD1 matches 9 bases. J lost 1 base, V lost 2 bases, and 9 bases had no gene match. CDR3 length equals 17 residues. Germline V gene data show CDR1 as SNHLY and CDR2 as FYNNEI. DNA for the CDR3: TGTGCCAGCAGTGAACTCCAGGGGACAGGGCCATCCTACGAGCAGTACGTC. It translates to CASSELQGTGPSYEQYV.

J is TRBJ1-2 and V is TRBV7-9; TRBD1 is a possible D gene (6 bases). CDR1 is SEHNR, CDR2 FQNEAQ, per germline (reference sequence). Trimming shortened V by 0 bases and J by 8 bases, and 10 bases separated the two germline ends. The CDR3 is 13 residues long. CDR3 sequence: CASSLAQGNGYTF. The CDR3 coding sequence is TGTGCCAGCAGCTTAGCGCAGGGGAACGGCTACACCTTC.

V usage is TRBV12-3 or TRBV12-4 and J usage is TRBJ1-6; D gene unclear. CDR3 length: 11 amino acids. V shed 2 bases and J shed 9 bases, with 2 bases lying between them. This CDR3 reads CASSLRSPLHF. The CDR3 DNA is TGTGCCAGCAGTTTACGTTCACCCCTCCACTTT.

The chain links TRBV20-1 to TRBJ2-5, with TRBD2 as a possible D gene (6 bases). V shed 3 bases and J shed 4 bases, with 12 bases lying between them. In germline, CDR1 is DFQATT, CDR2 SNEGSKA (reference sequence). The CDR3 is 13 residues long. CDR3 nucleotide sequence: TGCAGTGCTAGGGGTAGGGGAGGAGAGACCCAGTACTTC. It is translated as CSARGRGGETQYF.

The chain joins TRBV2 to TRBJ2-7; D might be TRBD2 (6 bases). Trimming took 4 bases from V and 3 from J, leaving 7 bases between them. Germline values: CDR1 SNHLY, CDR2 FYNNEI. CDR3 length: 12 residues. This chain's CDR3 is CASSGEDYEQYV. The CDR3 DNA follows: TGTGCCAGCAGTGGGGAGGACTACGAGCAGTACGTC.

The V gene is TRBV7-8, the J gene TRBJ2-7; TRBD1 agrees at 7 bases. With V trimmed by 4 bases and J by 9 bases, 12 bases remained unmatched. There are 14 residues in the CDR3. The germline CDR1 and CDR2 sequences are SGHVS and FQNEAQ. This CDR3 reads CASSSDRVRIGQYV. CDR3 nucleotide sequence: TGTGCCAGCAGCTCCGACAGGGTCCGGATAGGGCAGTACGTC.

The chain employs TRBV3-2 and TRBJ2-7; the D call TRBD1 from the table was never checked on the DNA. TRBV3-2 corresponds to a pseudogene. The CDR3 totals 13 residues. The CDR3, as DNA: TGTGCCAGCAGCAGGGGTCCGTCGATGGAGCAGTACGTC. Its translation is CASSRGPSMEQYV.

This clonotype came up a few times. V and J are TRBV5-4 and TRBJ2-2; D is ambiguous. The CDR3 sequence is 12 residues long. Germline V gene data show CDR1 as SGHNT and CDR2 as YYREEE (reference sequence). Trimming removed 1 base from V and 6 bases from J, with 4 bases in between. CDR3 nucleotide sequence: TGTGCCAGCAGCTTGTGGGCCGGGGAGCTGTTTTTT. This encodes CASSLWAGELFF.

This clonotype was observed a few times. The J gene is TRBJ2-7, the V gene TRBV19; D possibly corresponds to TRBD1 (5 bases). This CDR3 has 11 amino acids. The V gene's germline CDR1 is LNHDA and CDR2 SQIVND (reference sequence). The V and J ends lost 4 bases and 4 bases respectively, with 5 bases between them. DNA for the CDR3: TGTGCCAGTAGTACAGGGTACGAGCAGTACTTC. It specifies CASSTGYEQYF.

The chain has TRBV27 and TRBJ2-3; D remains ambiguous. Germline V gives CDR1 MNHEY, CDR2 SMNVEV (reference sequence). The CDR3 length is 14 residues. Trimming stripped 5 bases from V and 4 bases from J, with 13 bases between. For the CDR3, the DNA is TGTGCCAGCAGTACCGCCCCCGGGCCAGATACGCAGTATTTT. Protein: CASSTAPGPDTQYF.

This clonotype came up a few times. The CDR3 reads CASSLPQGHEQYV. As DNA, the CDR3 is TGTGCCAGCAGCTTACCCCAGGGCCACGAGCAGTACGTC. The chain carries TRBV7-9 and TRBJ2-7, with a tentative D call TRBD1 (5 bases). The CDR3 runs to 13 residues. CDR1 is SEHNR and CDR2 is FQNEAQ in the germline V gene (reference sequence). V was clipped by 2 bases and J by 5 bases, with 10 bases between them.

This clonotype was counted only a few times. The chain is built from TRBV7-6 and TRBJ2-7, with 7 nucleotides matching TRBD1. V lost 5 bases, J lost 5 bases, and 6 bases stayed unmatched. The germline gives CDR1 SGHVS, CDR2 FNYEAQ. This CDR3 contains 13 residues. CDR3 bases: TGTGCCAGCAGCAGTGACAGGGACCACGAGCAGTACTTC. It translates to CASSSDRDHEQYF.

The CDR3 DNA sequence: TGTGCCAGCAGTTACTCGGGGCAAGAGACCCAGTACTTC. Protein product: CASSYSGQETQYF. The V gene is TRBV12-3 or TRBV12-4, the J gene TRBJ2-5; tentative D call: TRBD2 (5 bases). Trimming pared 4 bases from V and 2 bases from J, leaving 8 bases between. The CDR3 spans 13 residues.

This clonotype was seen only once. J is TRBJ2-3 and V is TRBV4-1; D gene uncertain. CDR3 size: 16 residues. V shed 0 bases and J shed 1 base, with 11 bases lying between them. Germline-derived CDR1 and CDR2 are MGHRA and YSYEKL. The CDR3 loop reads CASSQDSSQGTDTQYF. The CDR3 DNA is TGCGCCAGCAGCCAAGATAGCTCGCAGGGCACAGATACGCAGTATTTT.

This clonotype came up many times. This chain uses TRBV4-3 with TRBJ1-1; D is unclear. With 1 base removed from V and 1 base from J, the gap between germline ends came to 4 bases. There are 13 residues in the CDR3. CDR1 is LGHNA, CDR2 YSLEER, per germline. The CDR3 DNA reads as TGCGCCAGCAGCCAAGCCGGGAACACTGAAGCTTTCTTT. Its translation: CASSQAGNTEAFF.

Only a few counts were recorded for this clonotype. This sequence joins TRBV3-1 and TRBJ2-1; 9 bases fit TRBD2. This CDR3 comprises 13 residues. The V and J ends lost 8 bases and 4 bases, in that order; junction bases with no gene match: 3. Germline V CDR1 and CDR2: LGHDT, YNNKEL (reference sequence). Written as DNA, the CDR3 is TGTGCCAGCGGAGCGGGGGGTTACAATGAGCAGTTCTTC. Translation gives CASGAGGYNEQFF.

V gene TRBV7-8 combines with J gene TRBJ2-7; D gene uncertain. The CDR3 spans 13 residues. Germline V gene lookup returns CDR1 SGHVS and CDR2 FQNEAQ. Trimming cost V 1 base and J 6 bases, with 10 bases left between them. CDR3 amino acids: CASSLVGITEQYV. CDR3 nucleotide sequence: TGTGCCAGCAGCTTAGTAGGCATAACCGAGCAGTACGTC.

The V call is TRBV12-3 or TRBV12-4, the J call TRBJ2-3; TRBD2 matches at 12 bases. Germline trimming cut 5 bases from V and 5 bases from J; bases unmatched to any gene: 5. CDR3 size: 15 residues. CDR3 in amino acids: CASSKLAGGGDTQYF. The CDR3 DNA reads as TGTGCCAGCAGTAAACTAGCGGGGGGAGGAGATACGCAGTATTTT.

The chain joins TRBV28 to TRBJ1-5; D not certain. Looked up from germline, CDR1 is MDHEN and CDR2 is SYDVKM. This CDR3 comprises 12 residues. Trimming cost V 1 base and J 6 bases, with 4 bases left between them. This CDR3 reads CASSLYRQPQHF. CDR3 DNA sequence: TGTGCCAGCAGTTTATACCGTCAGCCCCAGCATTTT.

There are a few counts of this clonotype. The chain couples TRBV6-6 to TRBJ2-7, with 9 bases fitting TRBD1. Germline-derived CDR1 and CDR2 are MNHNY and SVGAGI (reference sequence). After removal of 4 bases from V and 5 bases from J, the junction contained 0 bases not matched to a gene. This CDR3 has 12 amino acids. CDR3 nucleotides: TGTGCCAGCAGTTGGACAGGGGACGAGCAGTACGTC. Amino acid sequence: CASSWTGDEQYV.

This clonotype was counted once. CDR3 in amino acids: CASSLYLDLLAGDSYEQYF. The CDR3 DNA is TGTGCCAGCAGCTTATATCTGGACCTACTAGCGGGGGACTCCTACGAGCAGTACTTC. The chain links TRBV11-2 to TRBJ2-7, with TRBD2 identical over 11 bases. Germline V gives CDR1 SGHAT, CDR2 FQNNGV. V was pared by 2 bases and J by 0 bases, with 12 bases of the junction left unmatched. The CDR3 spans 19 residues.

The genes are TRBV27 and TRBJ1-1, with a tentative D call TRBD1 (5 bases). CDR3 length: 13 amino acids. V was pared by 3 bases and J by 6 bases, with 11 bases between. CDR1 MNHEY and CDR2 SMNVEV come from the germline V gene (reference sequence). The DNA for the CDR3 is TGTGCCAGCAGTTTGGGGCAACGGGCTGAAGCTTTCTTT. Translation gives CASSLGQRAEAFF.

This clonotype was seen a handful of times. The rearrangement links TRBV5-4 to TRBJ1-1; D is undetermined. The germline V and J ends were trimmed by 0 bases and 5 bases, with 5 bases remaining between them. Germline V gene lookup returns CDR1 SGHNT and CDR2 YYREEE (reference sequence). The CDR3 is made up of 12 amino acids. The CDR3 loop reads CASSLVGTEAFF. Written as DNA, the CDR3 is TGTGCCAGCAGCTTGGTCGGAACTGAAGCTTTCTTT.

This clonotype was seen a few times. This sequence joins TRBV7-2 and TRBJ1-5; D unresolved. The V and J ends lost 1 base and 1 base respectively, with 11 bases between them. The germline V gene encodes CDR1 SGHTA and CDR2 FQGNSA. The CDR3 runs 16 residues. Here the CDR3 DNA reads TGTGCCAGCAGCTTAGTTGGGCCCATAAGCAATCAGCCCCAGCATTTT. Protein product: CASSLVGPISNQPQHF.

V gene TRBV5-4 combines with J gene TRBJ1-1, with a tentative D call TRBD1 (5 bases). V lost 0 bases, J lost 5 bases, and 11 bases lay in between. CDR1 and CDR2 from the germline V gene are SGHNT and YYREEE (reference sequence). The CDR3 is 14 residues long. The CDR3 reads CASSLVGPGTEAFF. In DNA form, the CDR3 reads TGTGCCAGCAGCTTGGTGGGACCGGGGACTGAAGCTTTCTTT.

This clonotype occurred a few times. As DNA, the CDR3 is TGTGCCAGCAGCCACGTAGCGGGGGGCACAGATACGCAGTATTTT. Amino acids: CASSHVAGGTDTQYF. The rearrangement uses TRBV6-5 and TRBJ2-3; 9 bases fit TRBD2. J was trimmed by 1 base and V by 6 bases; bases with no gene match: 5. The CDR3 spans 15 residues. The germline gives CDR1 MNHEY, CDR2 SVGAGI.

This clonotype was seen more than once but under ten times. The V gene is TRBV27, the J gene TRBJ1-5; 8 nucleotides match TRBD1. After removal of 4 bases from V and 2 bases from J, the junction contained 4 bases not matched to a gene. CDR3 size: 15 residues. Germline CDR1 and CDR2: MNHEY and SMNVEV (reference sequence). CDR3 amino acids: CASSSTGVGNQPQHF. CDR3 bases: TGTGCCAGCAGTTCGACAGGGGTTGGCAATCAGCCCCAGCATTTT.

The chain links TRBV20-1 to TRBJ2-3; possible D gene TRBD2, 6 bases. The CDR3 sequence is 15 residues long. The germline V gene has CDR1 DFQATT and CDR2 SNEGSKA (reference sequence). Trimming removed 1 base at V and 2 bases at J, with 13 bases between. The CDR3 loop reads CSARAWRGPTDTQYF. DNA of the CDR3: TGCAGTGCTAGAGCTTGGCGGGGCCCCACAGATACGCAGTATTTT.

This clonotype has a handful of counts. This chain uses TRBV7-9 with TRBJ1-1; D might be TRBD1 (5 bases). Germline CDR1 SEHNR, CDR2 FQNEAQ (reference sequence). V was cut by 5 bases and J by 1 base, with 17 bases left in between. This CDR3 contains 16 residues. CDR3 nucleotides: TGTGCCAGCAGCACGCCTCGGGGCCAGACGAACACTGAAGCTTTCTTT. Its translation is CASSTPRGQTNTEAFF.

The chain couples TRBV24-1 to TRBJ2-1; D may be TRBD2 (5 bases). Germline CDR1 is KGHDR and CDR2 is SFDVKD. The ends were cut back, 6 bases at V and 7 bases at J, with 15 bases in the middle. The CDR3 has 14 residues. Written as DNA, the CDR3 is TGTGCCACCAGTACTAGTATGGTCCCTAATGAGCAGTTCTTC. Protein sequence: CATSTSMVPNEQFF.